Detailed here is one T cell receptor beta chain. Construction of the TCRbeta library involved unique molecular identifiers. Via MiXCR, TCRdb re-called the PCR reads, giving one row per CDR3 protein. The table shows more than 450,000 distinct CDR3 sequences, with roughly 18% occurring only once. The data originate from a study of T-cell reconstitution after alpha-beta-depleted transplantation in children. The CDR3 loop spans 14 amino acids. In germline, CDR1 is MDHEN, CDR2 SYDVKM. J was trimmed by 6 bases and V by 7 bases; bases with no gene match: 11. The material was PBMCs from the stem cell graft donor, obtained from the stem cell graft. This sequence joins TRBV28 and TRBJ2-7, with 8 bases fitting TRBD1. The receptor comes from a human donor who donated a stem cell graft to a child with acute lymphoblastic leukemia. CDR3 DNA sequence: TGTGCCAGCACCTGGAGGACAGGGCCCTCCGAGCAGTACTTC. This codes for CASTWRTGPSEQYF.